This TCR beta chain was identified during a study of beta chain features in type 1 diabetes. General study findings and limits: Shorter templates might be favored by PCR, equally in patients and controls.

The authors reverse transcribed all of the isolated RNA, so sequencing captured expressed TCRB transcripts. The protocol was immunoSEQ multiplex PCR, while the TCRdb copy is restricted to in-frame clones and leaves out a portion. Here the sample spans around 200,000 clones, more than 10% being singletons. This clone was counted only a few times. As yet, its antigen is unknown. Every sorted population was more than 95% pure. Trimming cost V 2 bases and J 7 bases, with 23 bases left between them. Per the germline V gene, CDR1 is WSHSY and CDR2 is SAAADI. This CDR3 is 17 amino acids long. The receptor was derived from a woman younger than 30 in good health. The sequencing input was central memory CD4+ T cells from blood. The chain recombines TRBV10-2 with TRBJ1-1; weak D call: TRBD1 (6 bases). CDR3 DNA sequence: TGCGCCAGCAGTGAGCATGGGGGTTGGGGGCCCGACGATGAAGCTTTCTTT. It is translated as CASSEHGGWGPDDEAFF.